One and the same sample provided the 14 T cell receptor beta chains below, sequenced in a study of OX40 agonist ivuxolimab in advanced cancers. TCRdb's table, derived via immunoSEQ multiplex PCR, lists solely in-frame clones and lacks some. The table shows some 48,000 clones, with more than 65% occurring only once. The specimen comprised CD4+ or CD8+ T cells sorted from blood, sampled in a trial of the OX40 agonist ivuxolimab. Receptor source: an adult with an advanced solid tumor such as melanoma, head and neck, liver or kidney cancer.

The chain combines TRBV6-6 with TRBJ2-3; the D gene could be TRBD1 or TRBD2 (5 bases each). CDR1 and CDR2 (germline): MNHNY, SVGAGI (reference sequence). The CDR3 runs to 16 residues. V lost 6 bases to trimming and J lost 1 base, with 17 bases between them. In DNA, the CDR3 is TGTGCCAGCAGAGGGCTCGGGGCGGCGGGCACAGATACGCAGTATTTT. The encoded protein is CASRGLGAAGTDTQYF.

The CDR3, as DNA: TGTGCCAGTCGCTCCTCCGAGGGGGAGACCCAGTACTTC. This encodes CASRSSEGETQYF. The genes are TRBV19 and TRBJ2-5; possibly TRBD1 or TRBD2 for D (5 bases each). Germline V gene data show CDR1 as LNHDA and CDR2 as SQIVND (reference sequence). The V and J ends lost 8 bases and 5 bases respectively, with 15 bases between them. The CDR3 totals 13 residues.

V usage is TRBV7-2 and J usage is TRBJ2-7, with 10 bases aligning to TRBD2. This CDR3 spans 16 amino acids. Germline lookup yields CDR1 SGHTA and CDR2 FQGNSA. The V and J ends lost 3 bases and 3 bases, in that order; junction bases with no gene match: 8. The CDR3 DNA reads TGTGCCAGCAGCTTTAGGGCTAGCGGGGGCTACTACGAGCAGTACTTC. Amino acid sequence: CASSFRASGGYYEQYF.

V gene TRBV5-1 combines with J gene TRBJ2-2; possible D gene TRBD2, 6 bases. V was cut by 6 bases and J by 0 bases, with 12 bases left in between. CDR1 is SGHRS and CDR2 is YFSETQ in the germline V gene. CDR3 size: 15 residues. The chain's CDR3 is CASTGVRANTGELFF. CDR3 bases: TGCGCCAGCACGGGGGTTCGGGCGAACACCGGGGAGCTGTTTTTT. The variable domain in full, completed from reference TRBV5-1 and TRBJ2-2, reads KAGVTQTPRYLIKTRGQQVTLSCSPISGHRSVSWYQQTPGQGLQFLFEYFSETQRNKGNFPGRFSGRQFSNSRSEMNVSTLELGDSALYLCASTGVRANTGELFFGEGSRLTVL.

The V gene is TRBV28, the J gene TRBJ1-6; no firm D call. Germline-derived CDR1 and CDR2 are MDHEN and SYDVKM. The CDR3 is 15 residues long. With 5 bases removed from V and 6 bases from J, the gap between germline ends came to 14 bases. CDR3 DNA sequence: TGTGCCAGCAGTGCTGGGAATTTCGCTAATTCACCCCTCCACTTT. Encoded protein: CASSAGNFANSPLHF.

This chain uses TRBV30 with TRBJ1-3; D remains ambiguous. CDR3 length equals 12 residues. V was clipped by 0 bases and J by 4 bases, with 4 bases between them. Germline values: CDR1 GTSNPN, CDR2 SVGIG (reference sequence). In nucleotides, the CDR3 is TGTGCCTGGAGTGTAGAAGGAAACACCATATATTTT. This codes for CAWSVEGNTIYF.

This rearrangement joins TRBV2 to TRBJ2-7; D possibly corresponds to TRBD2 (5 bases). CDR1 and CDR2 (germline): SNHLY, FYNNEI. V was trimmed by 3 bases and J by 0 bases, leaving 12 bases between them. The CDR3 is 15 residues long. CDR3 loop: CASSDRRTLSYEQYF. In DNA form, the CDR3 reads TGTGCCAGCAGTGACAGGAGGACCCTCTCCTACGAGCAGTACTTC. The full variable domain, in which reference TRBV2 and TRBJ2-7 provide the parts outside the CDR3, is EPEVTQTPSHQVTQMGQEVILRCVPISNHLYFYWYRQILGQKVEFLVSFYNNEISEKSEIFDDQFSVERPDGSNFTLKIRSTKLEDSAMYFCASSDRRTLSYEQYFGPGTRLTVT.

The chain recombines TRBV5-4 with TRBJ1-2, with D maybe TRBD1 (5 bases). The CDR3 has 14 amino acids. V lost 0 bases to trimming and J lost 8 bases, with 14 bases between them. Germline CDR1 reads SGHNT; CDR2 reads YYREEE (reference sequence). The CDR3, as DNA: TGTGCCAGCAGCTTGGCCGCGGGAACAGGAGGCTACACCTTC. Protein product: CASSLAAGTGGYTF. Together with reference TRBV5-4 and TRBJ1-2, the CDR3 gives the full variable domain: ETGVTQSPTHLIKTRGQQVTLRCSSQSGHNTVSWYQQALGQGPQFIFQYYREEENGRGNFPPRFSGLQFPNYSSELNVNALELDDSALYLCASSLAAGTGGYTFGSGTRLTVV.

This chain links TRBV7-2 with TRBJ1-5, with D unclear. Trimming cost V 6 bases and J 1 base, with 7 bases left between them. Per germline, CDR1 SGHTA and CDR2 FQGNSA. The CDR3 loop spans 13 amino acids. The CDR3 region is CASSTRSNQPQHF. The CDR3 coding sequence is TGTGCCAGCAGTACCAGGAGCAATCAGCCCCAGCATTTT.

This chain joins TRBV6-4 and TRBJ1-1; tentative D call: TRBD1 (6 bases). The germline V and J ends were trimmed by 6 bases and 4 bases, with 15 bases remaining between them. Germline-derived CDR1 and CDR2 are MRHNA and SNTAGT. This CDR3 has 14 amino acids. The CDR3 loop is CASSAQGGGTEAFF. In DNA form, the CDR3 reads TGTGCCAGCAGCGCACAGGGCGGGGGCACTGAAGCTTTCTTT.

The chain links TRBV29-1 to TRBJ1-1; 8 nucleotides line up with TRBD1. The CDR3 is 13 amino acids. V lost 8 bases to trimming and J lost 3 bases; unmatched junction nucleotides: 8. Germline V gene sequence: CDR1 SQVTM, CDR2 ANQGSEA. Here the CDR3 reads CSLRTGTDTEAFF. The CDR3 bases are TGCAGCCTTCGGACAGGGACGGACACTGAAGCTTTCTTT. The whole variable domain, remainder taken from reference TRBV29-1 and TRBJ1-1, is SAVISQKPSRDICQRGTSLTIQCQVDSQVTMMFWYRQQPGQSLTLIATANQGSEATYESGFVIDKFPISRPNLTFSTLTVSNMSPEDSSIYLCSLRTGTDTEAFFGQGTRLTVV.

DNA for the CDR3: TGTGCCAGCTCACCACCGAACAGCCTAGGGACTGAAGCTTTCTTT. It specifies CASSPPNSLGTEAFF. The rearrangement uses TRBV18 and TRBJ1-1; D is undetermined. Trimming stripped 0 bases from V and 5 bases from J, with 13 bases between. CDR1 and CDR2 from the germline V gene are KGHSH and LQKENI. There are 15 residues in the CDR3. Supplemented by reference TRBV18 and TRBJ1-1, the full variable domain reads NAGVMQNPRHLVRRRGQEARLRCSPMKGHSHVYWYRQLPEEGLKFMVYLQKENIIDESGMPKERFSAEFPKEGPSILRIQQVVRGDSAAYFCASSPPNSLGTEAFFGQGTRLTVV.

This rearrangement joins TRBV28 to TRBJ1-3, with D possibly TRBD1 on 5 matching bases. The V end was cut by 7 bases, the J end by 4 bases, with 8 bases between. The CDR3 contains 12 residues. Germline-derived CDR1 and CDR2 are MDHEN and SYDVKM. DNA for the CDR3: TGTGCCAGCAAGGGGTACGGAAACACCATATATTTT. Its protein product is CASKGYGNTIYF. Variable domain in full (rest from reference TRBV28 and TRBJ1-3): DVKVTQSSRYLVKRTGEKVFLECVQDMDHENMFWYRQDPGLGLRLIYFSYDVKMKEKGDIPEGYSVSREKKERFSLILESASTNQTSMYLCASKGYGNTIYFGEGSWLTVV.

V gene TRBV6-1 combines with J gene TRBJ1-2; 8 bases match TRBD1. V lost 5 bases, J lost 2 bases, and 7 bases stayed unmatched. CDR1 is MNHNS and CDR2 is SASEGT in the germline V gene. The CDR3 consists of 15 residues. The CDR3 sequence: CASSSHGQGNYGYTF. The CDR3 nucleotides are TGTGCCAGCAGTTCCCACGGACAGGGAAACTATGGCTACACCTTC.